This passage covers 17 T cell receptor beta chains from one sample sequenced in a study of T cells in Graves' hyperthyroidism and ophthalmopathy. Researchers took RNA transcripts and amplified the TCR beta CDR3 regions from them. A set of HTBI primers served as the primers for a first-round RT-PCR of the TCR CDR3. TCRdb analysed the multiplex PCR reads with MiXCR anew, one entry per CDR3 protein. The data show 300,000 to 450,000 distinct CDR3 sequences, roughly 25% seen once. The specimen sequenced was blood. These receptors were collected from a man aged 50 to 60 with Graves' hyperthyroidism.

The table lists this clonotype with a count of one. The chain joins TRBV19 to TRBJ2-5; 8 positions match TRBD1. This CDR3 is 11 amino acids long. V lost 3 bases to trimming and J lost 14 bases; unmatched junction nucleotides: 5. Per germline, CDR1 LNHDA and CDR2 SQIVND (reference sequence). The CDR3 DNA is TGTGCCAGTAGTATGGGGGACAGGAGTTACTTC. It encodes CASSMGDRSYF. The full variable domain, its missing parts supplied by reference TRBV19 and TRBJ2-5, is DGGITQSPKYLFRKEGQNVTLSCEQNLNHDAMYWYRQDPGQGLRLIYYSQIVNDFQKGDIAEGYSVSREKKESFPLTVTSAQKNPTAFYLCASSMGDRSYFGPGTRLLVL.

The table lists this clonotype with many counts. The chain joins TRBV7-3 to TRBJ2-1; tentatively, D is TRBD2 (6 bases). The CDR3 extends over 14 amino acids. V was trimmed by 1 base and J by 6 bases, leaving 10 bases between them. Germline V gene sequence: CDR1 SGHTA, CDR2 FQGTGA. DNA of the CDR3: TGTGCCAGCAGCTTAAGTCTAGCGAGCAATGAGCAGTTCTTC. As protein: CASSLSLASNEQFF.

This clonotype was detected only a few times. CDR3 DNA: TGCAGTGCAGAAGGGGGGACTAGCAAAAACATTCAGTACTTC. As protein: CSAEGGTSKNIQYF. The genes are TRBV20-1 and TRBJ2-4; 8 bases are shared with TRBD2. V lost 6 bases to trimming and J lost 3 bases; unmatched junction nucleotides: 7. The CDR3 length is 14 residues. CDR1 and CDR2 from the germline V gene are DFQATT and SNEGSKA (reference sequence).

The chain couples TRBV20-1 to TRBJ2-1, with 11 positions matching TRBD1. Per the germline V gene, CDR1 is DFQATT and CDR2 is SNEGSKA (reference sequence). The V and J ends lost 0 bases and 8 bases, in that order; junction bases with no gene match: 3. This CDR3 contains 14 residues. CDR3 amino acids: CSARDGQGADEQFF. As DNA, the CDR3 is TGCAGTGCTAGAGATGGACAGGGGGCCGATGAGCAGTTCTTC.

This clonotype was recorded at least ten times. V gene TRBV2 combines with J gene TRBJ2-3; 7 bases align to TRBD2. CDR3 length: 17 amino acids. The V gene's germline CDR1 is SNHLY and CDR2 FYNNEI. The J segment lost 5 bases and the V segment lost 2 bases, leaving 13 bases of the junction unmatched. In DNA form, the CDR3 reads TGTGCCAGCAGTGAAAGAGCGCGCGGGAGTACTCGAGATACGCAGTATTTT. Amino acid sequence: CASSERARGSTRDTQYF.

Many counts were recorded for this clonotype. The chain recombines TRBV3-1 with TRBJ1-1; D might be TRBD1 (5 bases). Looked up from germline, CDR1 is LGHDT and CDR2 is YNNKEL (reference sequence). V was shortened by 0 bases and J by 11 bases, with 13 bases between the two germline ends. The CDR3 loop spans 13 amino acids. CDR3 amino acids: CASSQDRSGYAFF. CDR3 in DNA: TGTGCCAGCAGCCAAGATCGATCAGGGTACGCTTTCTTT.

This chain connects TRBV12-3 or TRBV12-4 to TRBJ1-6; weak D call: TRBD1 (6 bases). CDR3 length: 14 residues. Trimming took off 7 bases at V and 8 bases at J, with 15 bases between the two ends. Here the CDR3 reads CASTLGGSHSPLHF. The CDR3 region has the DNA TGTGCCAGCACCCTAGGGGGAAGTCATTCACCCCTCCACTTT.

This clonotype has at least ten counts. J is TRBJ2-4 and V is TRBV7-2; D is uncertain. Trimming stripped 5 bases from V and 9 bases from J, with 23 bases between. This CDR3 comprises 16 residues. CDR1 and CDR2 from the germline V gene are SGHTA and FQGNSA. The CDR3 DNA is TGTGCCAGCAGCCCCTCCCGGTCGGCCGGATTTGTCATTCAGTACTTC. Translated, it gives CASSPSRSAGFVIQYF.

CDR3 loop: CASSLDSLGELFF. In DNA form, the CDR3 reads TGCGCCAGCAGCTTGGACTCACTCGGGGAGCTGTTTTTT. The J gene is TRBJ2-2, the V gene TRBV5-1; no reliable D call. Germline V gene lookup returns CDR1 SGHRS and CDR2 YFSETQ. V was cut by 0 bases and J by 7 bases, with 7 bases left in between. This CDR3 comprises 13 residues. The variable domain in full, with the rest retrieved from reference TRBV5-1 and TRBJ2-2, is KAGVTQTPRYLIKTRGQQVTLSCSPISGHRSVSWYQQTPGQGLQFLFEYFSETQRNKGNFPGRFSGRQFSNSRSEMNVSTLELGDSALYLCASSLDSLGELFFGEGSRLTVL.

Ten or more counts support this clonotype. The chain couples TRBV11-3 to TRBJ1-1; a possible D gene is TRBD1 (5 bases). The CDR3 covers 14 residues. Looked up from germline, CDR1 is SGHNT and CDR2 is YENEEA. V was pared by 5 bases and J by 0 bases, with 10 bases between. The CDR3 here is CASSPWGLNTEAFF. The CDR3 nucleotides are TGTGCCAGCAGCCCCTGGGGGTTGAACACTGAAGCTTTCTTT.

This clonotype showed up many times. This chain uses TRBV30 with TRBJ1-1; D not resolved. Germline CDR1 reads GTSNPN; CDR2 reads SVGIG (reference sequence). The V gene lost 2 bases and the J gene lost 7 bases, with 17 bases spanning the gap. The CDR3 runs to 14 residues. The CDR3 protein is CAWSLSILEGEAFF. The CDR3 region has the DNA TGTGCCTGGAGTCTCTCGATTCTAGAGGGTGAAGCTTTCTTT.

This clonotype was counted between two and nine times. The V gene is TRBV3-1, the J gene TRBJ2-4; the match to TRBD2 covers 8 bases. The CDR3 is 17 amino acids. With 4 bases clipped from V and 2 bases from J, the junction kept 10 bases outside the gene matches. Germline loops: CDR1 LGHDT, CDR2 YNNKEL (reference sequence). DNA of the CDR3: TGTGCCAGCAGCCTTGCCGGGGGGGGCGGGACCAAAAACATTCAGTACTTC. Translating it yields CASSLAGGGGTKNIQYF. The entire variable domain, with the rest obtained from reference TRBV3-1 and TRBJ2-4, is as follows: DTAVSQTPKYLVTQMGNDKSIKCEQNLGHDTMYWYKQDSKKFLKIMFSYNNKELIINETVPNRFSPKSPDKAHLNLHINSLELGDSAVYFCASSLAGGGGTKNIQYFGAGTRLSVL.

The rearrangement uses TRBV5-1 and TRBJ2-1; 10 nucleotides agree with TRBD2. Germline CDR1 SGHRS, CDR2 YFSETQ. J gave up 5 bases and V 4 bases, and 6 bases lay outside the gene matches. The CDR3 is 15 amino acids. The CDR3 loop reads CASSVGGTSDNEQFF. The CDR3 DNA reads as TGCGCCAGCAGCGTGGGGGGGACTAGCGACAATGAGCAGTTCTTC.

The CDR3 DNA follows: TGTGCCAGCAGCTTAGCGTCGATGTCCTCTGGGGCCAACGTCCTGACTTTC. It codes for CASSLASMSSGANVLTF. The J gene is TRBJ2-6, the V gene TRBV7-6; D call uncertain. The germline V gene has CDR1 SGHVS and CDR2 FNYEAQ. Trimming removed 0 bases from V and 0 bases from J, with 9 bases in between. This CDR3 contains 17 residues.

This clonotype was seen at least ten times. This chain links TRBV2 with TRBJ1-1; D ambiguous. Germline V lookup: CDR1 SNHLY, CDR2 FYNNEI. The CDR3 spans 14 residues. The ends were cut back, 6 bases at V and 0 bases at J, with 11 bases in the middle. CDR3 sequence (DNA): TGTGCCAGCAGCAACACTAGGATGAACACTGAAGCTTTCTTT. It encodes CASSNTRMNTEAFF.

This clonotype has more than one count but fewer than ten. V and J are TRBV6-1 and TRBJ2-4; D remains ambiguous. Germline values: CDR1 MNHNS, CDR2 SASEGT. V lost 5 bases and J 0 bases, leaving 8 bases between the germline ends. This CDR3 has 14 amino acids. CDR3 in DNA: TGTGCCAGCAGTTCCGCCGAAGCCAAAAACATTCAGTACTTC. This encodes CASSSAEAKNIQYF.

This clonotype came up a few times. In nucleotides, the CDR3 is TGTGCCAGCAGTACTAGACAAGTGAACACTGAAGCTTTCTTT. Encoded protein: CASSTRQVNTEAFF. The V gene is TRBV6-1, the J gene TRBJ1-1; D is unclear. V lost 5 bases and J lost 0, with 10 bases in between. Germline CDR1 and CDR2: MNHNS and SASEGT. The CDR3 is 14 residues long.